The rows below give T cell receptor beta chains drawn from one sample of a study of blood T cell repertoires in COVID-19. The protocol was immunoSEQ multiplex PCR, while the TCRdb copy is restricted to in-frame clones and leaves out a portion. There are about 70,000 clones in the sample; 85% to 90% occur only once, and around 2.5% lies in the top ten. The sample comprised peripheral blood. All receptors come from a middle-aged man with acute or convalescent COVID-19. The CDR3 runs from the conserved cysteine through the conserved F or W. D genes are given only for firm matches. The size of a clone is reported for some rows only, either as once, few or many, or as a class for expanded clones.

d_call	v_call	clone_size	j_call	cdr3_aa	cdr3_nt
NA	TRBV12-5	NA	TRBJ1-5	CASGLANQPQHF	TGTGCTAGTGGTTTAGCTAATCAGCCCCAGCATTTT
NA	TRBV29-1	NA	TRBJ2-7	CSVGESSYEQYF	TGCAGCGTTGGCGAGAGCTCCTACGAGCAGTACTTC
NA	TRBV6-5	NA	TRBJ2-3	CASGGNWQADTQYF	TGTGCCAGCGGAGGGAACTGGCAAGCAGATACGCAGTATTTT
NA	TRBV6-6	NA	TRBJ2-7	CASSYGSGGLSYEQYF	TGTGCCAGCAGTTACGGGTCAGGGGGACTCTCCTACGAGCAGTACTTC
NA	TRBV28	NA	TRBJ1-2	CASTAAVGAWDGYTF	TGTGCCAGCACCGCCGCCGTGGGGGCCTGGGATGGCTACACCTTC
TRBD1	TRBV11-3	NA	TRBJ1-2	CASSFGTGGNGYTF	TGTGCCAGCAGCTTTGGGACAGGGGGCAATGGCTACACCTTC
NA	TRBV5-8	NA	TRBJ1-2	CASSPTANYGYTF	TGTGCCAGCAGCCCTACAGCTAACTATGGCTACACCTTC
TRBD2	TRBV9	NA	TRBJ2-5	CASSASVGGQETQYF	TGTGCCAGCAGCGCCTCGGTGGGGGGGCAAGAGACCCAGTACTTC
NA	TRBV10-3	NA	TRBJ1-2	CATSKEGDYGYTF	TGTGCCACCAGCAAAGAGGGGGACTATGGCTACACCTTC
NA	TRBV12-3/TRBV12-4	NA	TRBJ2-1	CASRTAGYNEQFF	TGTGCCAGCAGGACTGCGGGTTACAATGAGCAGTTCTTC
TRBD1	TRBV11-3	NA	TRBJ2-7	CASSPGQGIHEQYF	TGTGCCAGCAGCCCCGGACAGGGCATCCACGAGCAGTACTTC
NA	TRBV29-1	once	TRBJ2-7	CSVVAGSRYEQYF	TGCAGCGTTGTCGCAGGCTCAAGATACGAGCAGTACTTC
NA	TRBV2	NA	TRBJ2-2	CASSEWLANTGELFF	TGTGCCAGCAGTGAGTGGTTAGCTAACACCGGGGAGCTGTTTTTT
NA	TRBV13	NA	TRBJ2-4	CASSRLGENIQYF	TGTGCCAGCAGCCGGCTAGGGGAAAACATTCAGTACTTC
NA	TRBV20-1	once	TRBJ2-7	CSADSKGEQYF	TGCAGTGCTGACAGTAAGGGAGAGCAGTACTTC
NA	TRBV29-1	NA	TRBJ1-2	CSVDFWGEHGYTF	TGCAGCGTTGATTTTTGGGGGGAGCATGGCTACACCTTC
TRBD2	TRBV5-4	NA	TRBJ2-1	CASSSGLTAGGLYNEQFF	TGTGCCAGCAGCTCCGGTCTCACAGCGGGAGGACTCTACAATGAGCAGTTCTTC
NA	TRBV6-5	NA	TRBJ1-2	CASSYGGGNYGYTF	TGTGCCAGCAGTTATGGCGGGGGTAACTATGGCTACACCTTC
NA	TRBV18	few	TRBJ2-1	CASETGNEQFF	TGTGCCAGCGAGACCGGGAATGAGCAGTTCTTC
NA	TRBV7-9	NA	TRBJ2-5	CASSLRRGRVRSQLETQYF	TGTGCCAGCAGCTTAAGAAGAGGCAGGGTTCGAAGTCAATTAGAGACCCAGTACTTC
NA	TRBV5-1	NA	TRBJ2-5	CASSYPGGIWETQYF	TGCGCCAGCAGCTACCCAGGCGGGATCTGGGAGACCCAGTACTTC
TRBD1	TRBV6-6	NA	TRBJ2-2	CASSYTGTANTGELFF	TGTGCCAGCAGTTATACCGGGACAGCTAACACCGGGGAGCTGTTTTTT
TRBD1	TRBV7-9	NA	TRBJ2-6	CASSPAGTGVGANVLTF	TGTGCCAGCAGCCCCGCCGGGACAGGGGTAGGGGCCAACGTCCTGACTTTC
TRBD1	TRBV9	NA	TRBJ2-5	CASSKRTGLVETQYF	TGTGCCAGCAGCAAAAGGACAGGGTTGGTAGAGACCCAGTACTTC
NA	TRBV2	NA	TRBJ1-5	CASSVWPNQPQHF	TGTGCCAGCAGCGTATGGCCTAATCAGCCCCAGCATTTT
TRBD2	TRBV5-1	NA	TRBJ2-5	CASSKTSDQETQYF	TGCGCCAGCAGCAAAACTAGCGACCAAGAGACCCAGTACTTC
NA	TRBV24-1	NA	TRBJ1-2	CATSDDGVGVYGYTF	TGTGCCACCAGTGATGATGGGGTAGGGGTCTATGGCTACACCTTC
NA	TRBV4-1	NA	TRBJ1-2	CASSQPTVNYGYTF	TGCGCCAGCAGCCAGCCAACAGTTAACTATGGCTACACCTTC
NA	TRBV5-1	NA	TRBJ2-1	CASSLGGDNEQFF	TGCGCCAGCAGCTTGGGCGGGGACAATGAGCAGTTCTTC
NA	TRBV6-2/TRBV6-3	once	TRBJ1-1	CASSYRGGNTEAFF	TGTGCCAGCAGTTACAGGGGTGGAAACACTGAAGCTTTCTTT
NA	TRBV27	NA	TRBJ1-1	CARMEGSMNTEAFF	TGTGCCCGTATGGAGGGATCCATGAACACTGAAGCTTTCTTT
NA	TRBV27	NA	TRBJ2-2	CASSEETGNTGELFF	TGTGCCAGCAGCGAAGAAACAGGGAACACCGGGGAGCTGTTTTTT
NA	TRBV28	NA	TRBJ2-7	CASSSPGYEQYF	TGTGCCAGCAGTTCCCCAGGCTACGAGCAGTACTTC
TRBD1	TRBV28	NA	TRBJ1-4	CASSLPGTGGEKLFF	TGTGCCAGCAGTTTACCCGGGACAGGGGGTGAAAAACTGTTTTTT
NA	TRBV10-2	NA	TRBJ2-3	CASSEVPSTDTQYF	TGCGCCAGCAGTGAGGTTCCTAGCACAGATACGCAGTATTTT
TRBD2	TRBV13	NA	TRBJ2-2	CASSLPGLAGSGELFF	TGTGCCAGCAGCCTCCCGGGACTAGCGGGTTCCGGGGAGCTGTTTTTT
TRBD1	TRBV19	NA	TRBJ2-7	CASSPGTVISYEQYF	TGTGCCAGTAGTCCGGGGACAGTGATCTCCTACGAGCAGTACTTC
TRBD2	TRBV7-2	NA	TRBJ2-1	CASSLDGRTYNEQFF	TGTGCCAGCAGCTTAGACGGGAGGACCTACAATGAGCAGTTCTTC
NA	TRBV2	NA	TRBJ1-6	CAITGMGSPLHF	TGTGCCATCACAGGGATGGGCTCACCCCTCCACTTT
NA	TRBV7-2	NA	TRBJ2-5	CASSLGFRGQAPQETQYF	TGTGCCAGCAGCTTAGGGTTTAGAGGACAAGCACCCCAAGAGACCCAGTACTTC
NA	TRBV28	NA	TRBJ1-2	CASRTGGNYGYTF	TGTGCCAGCCGGACCGGGGGAAACTATGGCTACACCTTC
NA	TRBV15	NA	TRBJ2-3	CATSRDRGNTQYF	TGTGCCACCAGCAGAGATCGAGGGAATACGCAGTATTTT
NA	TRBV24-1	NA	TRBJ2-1	CATSDFGGLSSYNEQFF	TGTGCCACCAGTGATTTTGGGGGACTTAGCTCCTACAATGAGCAGTTCTTC
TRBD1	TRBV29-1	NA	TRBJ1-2	CSFKKGTAYGYTF	TGCAGCTTTAAAAAAGGGACAGCCTATGGCTACACCTTC
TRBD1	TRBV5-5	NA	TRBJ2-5	CASSLAGQQVRETQYF	TGTGCCAGCAGCTTGGCGGGACAGCAAGTCCGGGAGACCCAGTACTTC
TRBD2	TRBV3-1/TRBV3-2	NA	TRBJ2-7	CASNSQTSDEQYF	TGTGCCAGCAACTCGCAGACTAGCGACGAGCAGTACTTC
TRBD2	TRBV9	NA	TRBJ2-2	CASSVVAGGPVELFF	TGTGCCAGCAGCGTAGTGGCGGGAGGGCCAGTGGAGCTGTTTTTT
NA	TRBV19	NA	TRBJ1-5	CASTRLGVSSQPQHF	TGTGCCAGTACCAGACTCGGGGTTAGCTCTCAGCCCCAGCATTTT
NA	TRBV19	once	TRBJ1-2	CASTAPGGRTYGYTF	TGTGCCAGTACAGCTCCGGGGGGGAGAACGTATGGCTACACCTTC
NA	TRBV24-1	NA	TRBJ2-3	CATSDLLQGHTQYF	TGTGCCACCAGTGATTTGCTGCAGGGTCATACGCAGTATTTT
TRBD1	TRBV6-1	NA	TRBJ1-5	CASSEGPGAGGAQPQHF	TGTGCCAGCAGTGAGGGGCCCGGGGCAGGGGGCGCCCAGCCCCAGCATTTT
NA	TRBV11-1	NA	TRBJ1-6	CASSSRRGSPLHF	TGTGCCAGCAGCTCCCGACGGGGTTCACCCCTCCACTTT
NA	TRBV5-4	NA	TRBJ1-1	CASSLDTGTEAFF	TGTGCCAGCAGCTTGGACACGGGGACTGAAGCTTTCTTT
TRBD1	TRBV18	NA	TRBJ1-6	CASSPQTGTGGFRNSPLHF	TGTGCCAGCTCGCCTCAAACCGGGACAGGGGGCTTTCGGAATTCACCCCTCCACTTT
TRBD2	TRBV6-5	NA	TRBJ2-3	CASSPGGVTDTQYF	TGTGCCAGCAGCCCCGGGGGGGTAACAGATACGCAGTATTTT
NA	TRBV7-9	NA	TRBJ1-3	CASSLLRDSGNTIYF	TGTGCCAGCAGCTTACTCCGGGACTCTGGAAACACCATATATTTT
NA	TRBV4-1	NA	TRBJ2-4	CASSPGQGRGRRNIQYF	TGCGCCAGCAGCCCTGGGCAGGGGCGGGGGCGCCGAAACATTCAGTACTTC